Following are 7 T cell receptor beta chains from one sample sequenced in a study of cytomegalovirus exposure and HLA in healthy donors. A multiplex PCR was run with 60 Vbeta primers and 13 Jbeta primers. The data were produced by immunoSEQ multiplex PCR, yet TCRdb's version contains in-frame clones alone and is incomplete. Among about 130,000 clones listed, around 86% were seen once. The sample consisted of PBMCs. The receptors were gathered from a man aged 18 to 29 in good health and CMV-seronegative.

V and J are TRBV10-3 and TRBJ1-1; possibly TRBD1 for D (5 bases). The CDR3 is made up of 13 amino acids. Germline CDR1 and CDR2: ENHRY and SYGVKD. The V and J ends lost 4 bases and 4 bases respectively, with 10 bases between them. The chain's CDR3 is CAISGRRGTEAFF. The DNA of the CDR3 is TGTGCCATCAGTGGGCGGAGGGGCACTGAAGCTTTCTTT.

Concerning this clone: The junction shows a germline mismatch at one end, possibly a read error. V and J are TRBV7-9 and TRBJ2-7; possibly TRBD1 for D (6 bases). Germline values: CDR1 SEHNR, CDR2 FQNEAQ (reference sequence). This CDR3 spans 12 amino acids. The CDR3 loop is CSSSSQTGEQYF. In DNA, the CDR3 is TGTTCCAGCAGCTCGCAAACAGGGGAGCAGTACTTC.

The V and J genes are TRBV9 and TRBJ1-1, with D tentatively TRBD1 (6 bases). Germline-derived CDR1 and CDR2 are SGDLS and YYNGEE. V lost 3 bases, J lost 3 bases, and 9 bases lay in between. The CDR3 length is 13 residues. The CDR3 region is CASSGTVYTEAFF. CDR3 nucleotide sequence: TGTGCCAGCAGCGGGACAGTGTACACTGAAGCTTTCTTT.

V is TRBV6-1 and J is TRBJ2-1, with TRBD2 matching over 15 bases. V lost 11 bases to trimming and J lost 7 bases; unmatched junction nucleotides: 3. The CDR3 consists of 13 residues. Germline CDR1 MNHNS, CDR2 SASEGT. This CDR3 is CAVGLAGGNEQFF. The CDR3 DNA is TGTGCCGTGGGACTAGCGGGGGGTAATGAGCAGTTCTTC.

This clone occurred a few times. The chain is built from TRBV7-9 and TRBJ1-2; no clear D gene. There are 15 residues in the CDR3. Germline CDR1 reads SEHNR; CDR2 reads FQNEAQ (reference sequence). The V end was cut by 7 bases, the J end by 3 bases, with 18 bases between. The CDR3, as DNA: TGTGCCAGCACCATCGAGGGTCGGCGGTACTATGGCTACACCTTC. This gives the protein CASTIEGRRYYGYTF.

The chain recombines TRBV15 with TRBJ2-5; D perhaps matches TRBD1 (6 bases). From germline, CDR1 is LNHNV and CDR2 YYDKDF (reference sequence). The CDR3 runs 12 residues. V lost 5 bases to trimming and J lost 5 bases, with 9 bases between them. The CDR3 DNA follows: TGTGCCACCAGCGGGCAGGGGGAGACCCAGTACTTC. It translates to CATSGQGETQYF.

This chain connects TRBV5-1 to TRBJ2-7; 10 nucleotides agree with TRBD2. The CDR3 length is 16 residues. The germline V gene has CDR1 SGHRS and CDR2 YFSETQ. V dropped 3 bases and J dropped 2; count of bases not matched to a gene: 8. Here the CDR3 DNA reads TGCGCCAGCAGCTCCGGGGGAGCGGGGGGGCCCTACGAGCAGTACTTC. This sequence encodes CASSSGGAGGPYEQYF. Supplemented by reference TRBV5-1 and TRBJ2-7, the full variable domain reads KAGVTQTPRYLIKTRGQQVTLSCSPISGHRSVSWYQQTPGQGLQFLFEYFSETQRNKGNFPGRFSGRQFSNSRSEMNVSTLELGDSALYLCASSSGGAGGPYEQYFGPGTRLTVT.